This T cell receptor (beta chain) was identified during a study of human CD8 memory T cell subsets. Sequencing libraries of TCR beta were made by UMI-labeled 5' RACE. From its re-call of the 5' RACE reads, TCRdb lists each CDR3 protein once, without DNA. In all, the sample yields about 6,700 distinct CDR3 sequences. The CDR3 totals 16 residues. Per the germline V gene, CDR1 is MNHEY and CDR2 is SVGAGI. J is TRBJ1-4 and V is TRBV6-5; lacking DNA, the TRBD1 call made by TCRdb goes unchecked. The sample comprised CD8+ T cells from PBMCs. This receptor was taken from a human donor in good health. This chain's CDR3 is CASKVRGGATNEKLFF.